The T cell receptor beta chain under discussion was sequenced for a study of cytomegalovirus exposure and HLA in healthy donors. Looking at the study overall: The 130 or so validation repertoires used the same platform as the 550 to 850 first-cohort repertoires (as reported by a later analysis). Study conclusions and caveats: It was found in a later analysis that first-cohort TCR clusters tended to co-occur in the 90 to 150 validation repertoires. The investigators catalogued some 160 TCR beta chains as cytomegalovirus-associated.

Produced via immunoSEQ multiplex PCR; TCRdb's table is partial and in-frame only. The table has 200,000 to 250,000 clones, about nine tenths seen once. As regards this clone: Its antigen remains unknown.

CDR1 is SGDLS and CDR2 is YYNGEE in the germline V gene. This CDR3 is built from 14 residues. Trimming took off 3 bases at V and 0 bases at J, with 9 bases between the two ends. This sequence was found in a young woman in good health and CMV-seropositive. The V and J genes are TRBV9 and TRBJ1-1; D gene uncertain. Sequencing used PBMCs. This chain's CDR3 is CASSAGSLNTEAFF. The CDR3 DNA is TGTGCCAGCAGCGCGGGGTCCCTGAACACTGAAGCTTTCTTT.